The entry below describes one TCR beta chain. These data originate in a study of blood T cell repertoires in COVID-19. Study overall: Sites in the United States, Italy and Spain provided acute and convalescent COVID-19 samples. Sample material is recorded as cDNA or gDNA derived from T cells, B-cell-depleted T cells, or PBMCs.

Methods used by the authors: Amplification of reference gene primers was used by the study to estimate nucleated cell counts. The repertoire was sequenced with immunoSEQ multiplex PCR; TCRdb's copy has only in-frame clones and lacks some. D and trimming were read from the DNA, whereas the V and J calls and clone size are those reported in that table. This table holds about 47,000 clones, roughly 80% found once. This CDR3 has 13 amino acids. V gave up 7 bases and J gave up 1 base, with 10 bases separating them. Germline V gene lookup returns CDR1 WSHSY and CDR2 SAAADI. This chain connects TRBV10-2 to TRBJ1-1, with no clear D. The receptor was isolated from a human donor with acute or convalescent COVID-19. The donor label of this sample is uncertain. Specimen: peripheral blood. The DNA for the CDR3 is TGCGCCAGCACCCTCACACCGAACACTGAAGCTTTCTTT. Encoded protein: CASTLTPNTEAFF.